This entry concerns a single T cell receptor beta chain. This clonotype was counted a few times. No cognate antigen has been identified for it. Base qualities are not at hand, and no much larger clone is one base apart. The sample is drawn from a study of blood T cells in healthy people across ages (dated by TCRdb to 2014 to 2015). Describing the broader study: In model experiments, template switching captured about one uniquely barcoded TCR beta cDNA molecule for every two T cells. To avoid experimental bias, donors of different ages were randomly spread across the sequencing lanes. Donors were grouped into four age groups: young (average about 15 years), middle-aged (roughly 40), aged (approximately 58) and long-lived (about 82). The study analyzed two additional independent replicas of 1 million unique cDNA reads from the same blood draw for two donors, one aged 18 to 29 and one aged 80 or older. To track age-related changes in TCR beta repertoire diversity, the study relied on deep sequencing normalized with unique cDNA molecular identifiers. What the study reported, not specific to this receptor: Because donor CMV infection status was unknown, age-related changes in expanded clonotypes were potentially confounded. Because profiling used bulk unsorted PBMCs, naive and antigen-experienced compartments could not be compared conclusively. Estimates of total diversity based on one million sequenced T cells were considered lower bounds and underestimates. Observed TCR beta diversity correlated strongly with the percentage of naive T cells measured by flow cytometry. As age increased, observed TCR beta diversity per million T cells dropped in a roughly linear way, and a significant reduction was already evident by age about 40. Compared with the aged group, more naive CD4+ T cells, fewer expanded clones and increased TCR diversity were shown by the long-lived group, suggesting age selection.

Systemically healthy Caucasian individuals from Russia, 39 in total and aged roughly 6 to 90 years, were included as donors. Each donor gave ten milliliters of peripheral blood, drawn into EDTA-treated Vacutainer tubes. PBMCs were isolated by Ficoll-Paque density-gradient centrifugation, with at least 6 million obtained per sample. Trizol reagent was used to extract total RNA from the PBMCs, yielding at least 6 micrograms per sample. For every donor, an aliquot of PBMCs went through flow cytometry to measure the percentages of naive CD45RAhigh/CD27high T cells. The protocol used for the library was 5' RACE. Instrument used: Illumina HiSeq 2500. A second PCR of roughly 6 to 12 cycles was run with a J-beta primer mix and a sample-barcoded 5' primer. A template-switch 5' adaptor carrying 12 random nucleotides introduced a unique molecular identifier onto each TCR beta cDNA molecule. At least 2.5 million CDR3-containing paired-end reads were obtained from each sample. The Mint cDNA synthesis kit, primed by a TRBC-specific oligonucleotide, was used to synthesize first-strand cDNA from all RNA. Following uracil-DNA glycosylase treatment, all cDNA underwent a first 18-cycle PCR with the universal primers M1SS and BC2_uni_R. The authors' pipeline ran thus. For normalization, 1 million high-quality reads, each with a distinct molecular identifier, were randomly selected from each sample. Reads sharing molecular identifiers were discarded rather than binned into consensus sequences. MiTCR, set to a Q25 quality threshold and the strictest error-elimination algorithm, was used for CDR3 identification, clonotype clustering and error correction. A nonparametric unseen species model with Euler transformation was used to estimate lower-bound total TCR beta diversity. TCRdb ran its own pipeline on the public reads, namely fastp trimming at Q25 and MiXCR clone calling, and kept in-frame beta chains. Each record represents a unique CDR3 protein, reported with the most common genes and DNA among its rows. TCRdb's processing, not the authors', yielded these V and J calls. Recorded for this sample are about 1.8 million distinct CDR3 sequences; about 49% of them occurred a single time. Around 2.1% of the sample lies in the top ten.

This receptor was obtained from a woman in her 40s in good health. The sample was blood.

The CDR3 is CASSLTTGSPLYGYTF. In nucleotide form, the sequence is TGTGCCAGCAGTTTGACAACGGGTTCCCCTCTCTATGGCTACACCTTC. Recombination connected TRBV28 to TRBJ1-2; the D gene lacks a confident call. The CDR3 contains 16 residues, cysteine and phenylalanine counted. CDR3 DNA is the only sequence kept; it has 48 bases, read in frame from the first base. V is clipped by 3 bases and J by 4 bases, and the sequence between their germline boundaries is 18 bases long. From a lookup of the germline V gene, CDR1 and CDR2 are MDHEN and SYDVKM.